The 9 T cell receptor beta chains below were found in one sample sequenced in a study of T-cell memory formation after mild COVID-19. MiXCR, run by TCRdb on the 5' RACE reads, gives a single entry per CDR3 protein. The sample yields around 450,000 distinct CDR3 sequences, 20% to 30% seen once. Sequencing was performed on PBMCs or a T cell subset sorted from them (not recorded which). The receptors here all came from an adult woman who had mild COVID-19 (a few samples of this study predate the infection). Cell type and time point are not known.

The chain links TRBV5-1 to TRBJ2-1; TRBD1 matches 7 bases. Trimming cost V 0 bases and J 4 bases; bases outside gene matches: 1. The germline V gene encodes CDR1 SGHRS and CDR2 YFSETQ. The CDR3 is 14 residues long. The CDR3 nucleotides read TGCGCCAGCAGCTTGGAGGGACAGTACAATGAGCAGTTCTTC. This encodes CASSLEGQYNEQFF.

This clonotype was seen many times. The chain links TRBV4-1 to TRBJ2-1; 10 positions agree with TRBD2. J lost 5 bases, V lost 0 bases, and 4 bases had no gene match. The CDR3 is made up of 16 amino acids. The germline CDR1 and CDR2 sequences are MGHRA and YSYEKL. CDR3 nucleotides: TGCGCCAGCAGCCAAGATCTTACTAGCGGGAACAATGAGCAGTTCTTC. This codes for CASSQDLTSGNNEQFF.

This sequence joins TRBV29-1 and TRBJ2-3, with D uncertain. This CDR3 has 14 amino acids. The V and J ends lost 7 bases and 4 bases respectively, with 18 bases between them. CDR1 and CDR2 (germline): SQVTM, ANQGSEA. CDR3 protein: CSALLIAHPDTQYF. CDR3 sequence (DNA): TGCAGCGCTCTACTAATAGCACACCCAGATACGCAGTATTTT.

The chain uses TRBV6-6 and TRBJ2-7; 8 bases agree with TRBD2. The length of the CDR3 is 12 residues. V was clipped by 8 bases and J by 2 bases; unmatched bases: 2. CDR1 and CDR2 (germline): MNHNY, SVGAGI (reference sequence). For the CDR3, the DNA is TGTGCCAGCGGGACTAGAGCCTACGAGCAGTACTTC. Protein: CASGTRAYEQYF.

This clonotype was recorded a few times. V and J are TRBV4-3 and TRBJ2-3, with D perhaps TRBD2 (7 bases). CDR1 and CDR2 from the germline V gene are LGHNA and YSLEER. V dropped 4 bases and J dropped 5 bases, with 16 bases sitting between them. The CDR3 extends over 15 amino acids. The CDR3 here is CASSPRGGFGDTQYF. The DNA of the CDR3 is TGCGCCAGCAGCCCCCGCGGGGGCTTCGGAGATACGCAGTATTTT.

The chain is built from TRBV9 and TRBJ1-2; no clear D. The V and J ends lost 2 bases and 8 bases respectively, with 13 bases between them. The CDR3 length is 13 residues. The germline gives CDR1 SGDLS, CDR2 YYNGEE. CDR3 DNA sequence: TGTGCCAGCAGCGTGTCCAGGTTGGAAGGCTACACCTTC. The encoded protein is CASSVSRLEGYTF.

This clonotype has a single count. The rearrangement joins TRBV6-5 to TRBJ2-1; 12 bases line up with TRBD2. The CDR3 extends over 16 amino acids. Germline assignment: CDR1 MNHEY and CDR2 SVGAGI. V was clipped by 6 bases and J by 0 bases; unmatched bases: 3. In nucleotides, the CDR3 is TGTGCCAGCAGGAGGACTAGCGGGACCTCCTACAATGAGCAGTTCTTC. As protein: CASRRTSGTSYNEQFF.

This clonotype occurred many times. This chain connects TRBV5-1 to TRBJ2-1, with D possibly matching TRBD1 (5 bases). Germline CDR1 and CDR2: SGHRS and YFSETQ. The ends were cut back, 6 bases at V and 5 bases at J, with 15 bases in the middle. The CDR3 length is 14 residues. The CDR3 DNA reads TGCGCCAGCAACTGGGGCGGAAGAAACAATGAGCAGTTCTTC. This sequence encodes CASNWGGRNNEQFF.

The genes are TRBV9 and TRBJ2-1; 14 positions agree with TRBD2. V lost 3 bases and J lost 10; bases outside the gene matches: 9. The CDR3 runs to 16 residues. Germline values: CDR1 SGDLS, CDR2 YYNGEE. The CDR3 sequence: CASSAPGLAGAGEQFF. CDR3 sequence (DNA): TGTGCCAGCAGCGCCCCGGGACTAGCGGGGGCGGGGGAGCAGTTCTTC.